The sequence of this T cell receptor (beta chain) was determined in a study of T cells in Graves' hyperthyroidism and ophthalmopathy. As for this clonotype: What it binds is unknown.

Study-wide points: With a median lead of approximately six months before onset, the model predicted ophthalmopathy.

The CDR3 is 13 residues long. V lost 5 bases and J 5 bases, leaving 10 bases between the germline ends. Researchers took RNA transcripts and amplified the TCR beta CDR3 regions from them. TCR CDR3 regions were first amplified by RT-PCR with HTBI primers. TCRdb re-analysed the multiplex PCR reads in MiXCR, keeping a single row per CDR3 protein. Among 450,000 to 550,000 distinct CDR3 sequences listed, approximately 25% were seen once. The TCR comes from a woman in her twenties or thirties with Graves' ophthalmopathy. The V and J genes are TRBV12-3 or TRBV12-4 and TRBJ1-5; D unresolved. Material: blood. The CDR3 DNA reads TGTGCCAGCAGTCAACTCGGGGATCAGCCCCAGCATTTT. This encodes CASSQLGDQPQHF.